These T cell receptor beta chains were read from a single sample in a study of B cell selection in AIRE deficiency. Measured with immunoSEQ multiplex PCR; TCRdb has only the in-frame clones, and not every one. This repertoire shows about 24,000 clones, approximately 97% found once; its top ten account for about 0.19%. Sequencing used conventional CD4+ T cells sorted from PBMCs. All receptors derive from a human donor with AIRE deficiency. Both conserved end residues are part of each CDR3. A D gene is named only where the DNA matches it firmly. Rows give clone size only sometimes, using once, few, many, or a class for an expanded clone.

TGTGCCAGCAGTTTATTTTCAGTGGGCTATGGCTACACCTTC	CASSLFSVGYGYTF	TRBJ1-2	-	TRBV28	-
TGTGCCAGCAGTACCACTAACAGGGTAGGAGGAGGCTACACCTTC	CASSTTNRVGGGYTF	TRBJ1-2	-	TRBV28	-
TGTGCCAGCAGTTTCAGGGCTGTAGCCAAAAACATTCAGTACTTC	CASSFRAVAKNIQYF	TRBJ2-4	once	TRBV28	-
TGTGCCTGGAGTCTCGACCCGAGCCCGGGAACAATGGGGCAGTTCTTC	CAWSLDPSPGTMGQFF	TRBJ2-1	-	TRBV30	-
TGCGCCAGCAGCCGTGACAGGGTGAGGTCAGAGACCCAGTACTTC	CASSRDRVRSETQYF	TRBJ2-5	-	TRBV4-3	TRBD1
TGTGCCAGCAGCTTTTCGGAGAACACTGAAGCTTTCTTT	CASSFSENTEAFF	TRBJ1-1	-	TRBV7-9	-
TGCGCCAGCAGCTTGGGCCCTACCTCGTACCAAGAGACCCAGTACTTC	CASSLGPTSYQETQYF	TRBJ2-5	-	TRBV5-1	-
TGTGCCAGCAGCTTAACGGAAGGAAACACCATATATTTT	CASSLTEGNTIYF	TRBJ1-3	-	TRBV7-9	-
TGCGCCAGCAGACCCGGACAGGGTCCCAGCTACGCCTTC	CASRPGQGPSYAF	TRBJ1-2	-	TRBV5-1	TRBD1
TGTGCCAGCTCACCGTCGGTATCGGGGGATTATGGCTACACCTTC	CASSPSVSGDYGYTF	TRBJ1-2	-	TRBV18	-
TGTGCCAGCAGCGTAGATCCAGCGGGAACTGACGAGCAGTACTTC	CASSVDPAGTDEQYF	TRBJ2-7	-	TRBV9	TRBD2
TGCGCCAGCAGTCCCCAGCCGGGAGACCAAGAGACCCAGTACTTC	CASSPQPGDQETQYF	TRBJ2-5	-	TRBV5-1	-
TGCGCCAGCAGCCCCACAGGGATCACCGGGGAGCTGTTTTTT	CASSPTGITGELFF	TRBJ2-2	once	TRBV5-1	-
TGTGCCAGCAGCTTGGCGCTGAAGGGGGAGCTGTTTTTT	CASSLALKGELFF	TRBJ2-2	-	TRBV5-4	-
TGTGCCAGCAGTTTAATAGGACAGGGTATATCGCAAGAGACCCAGTACTTC	CASSLIGQGISQETQYF	TRBJ2-5	-	TRBV28	TRBD1
TGCGCCAGCAGCCTCCTCCCTCCCGGGGGGCGGACAGGGGCCAACGTCCTGACTTTC	CASSLLPPGGRTGANVLTF	TRBJ2-6	-	TRBV4-3	-
TGTGCCAGCAGCTTAGGTCCCAACTATGGCTACACCTTC	CASSLGPNYGYTF	TRBJ1-2	-	TRBV7-2	-
TGTGCCAGCAGTGGAGGCAGGAGGGACATTCAGTACTTC	CASSGGRRDIQYF	TRBJ2-4	-	TRBV2	-
TGTGCCAGCAGCGGACAGGGTGGGGGGGAGCTGTTTTTT	CASSGQGGGELFF	TRBJ2-2	-	TRBV5-4	TRBD1
TGTGCCAGCAACGCGGACGGACCCTCTGGAAACACCATATATTTT	CASNADGPSGNTIYF	TRBJ1-3	-	TRBV6-6	-
TGTGCCAGCAGCTCAGGACAGGGGATTCCCTACGAGCAGTACTTC	CASSSGQGIPYEQYF	TRBJ2-7	-	TRBV5-4	TRBD1
TGCAGCGTTGAAGGGACTAGCGGGAGGAAATACGAGCAGTACTTC	CSVEGTSGRKYEQYF	TRBJ2-7	-	TRBV29-1	TRBD2
TGTGCCAGCAGTGAGGACAGGGGGCGCGGCGAGCAGTACTTC	CASSEDRGRGEQYF	TRBJ2-7	-	TRBV6-6	TRBD1
TGTGCAAGTCGCTTATATAATAGGACTAGCGGGAGCTACGAGCAGTACTTC	CASRLYNRTSGSYEQYF	TRBJ2-7	-	TRBV12-2	-
TGTGCCAGCAGTCCTGGGTTGGTAGCGGGCCTCACCGGGGAGCTGTTTTTT	CASSPGLVAGLTGELFF	TRBJ2-2	-	TRBV27	TRBD2
TGTGCCAGCAGCCGGCCGGGACAGGGGGGAGAGACCCAGTACTTC	CASSRPGQGGETQYF	TRBJ2-5	-	TRBV6-5	TRBD1
TGCGCCAGCAGCCAAGATAGGGTTACTGGGAGCACTGAAGCTTTCTTT	CASSQDRVTGSTEAFF	TRBJ1-1	-	TRBV4-3	-
TGTGCCAGCAGCGAGATTAGGTCCGATACGCAGTATTTT	CASSEIRSDTQYF	TRBJ2-3	-	TRBV7-8	-
TGTGCCAGCAGCGTGAGTACAGGGAGCACTGAAGCTTTCTTT	CASSVSTGSTEAFF	TRBJ1-1	-	TRBV9	-
TGCGCCAGCAGCCGCGGACAGGGCCGCCAAGAGACCCAGTACTTC	CASSRGQGRQETQYF	TRBJ2-5	-	TRBV4-1	TRBD1
TGTGCCAGCAGTTCATGGACTAGCGGCACAGATACGCAGTATTTT	CASSSWTSGTDTQYF	TRBJ2-3	once	TRBV27	TRBD2
TGTGCCAGCAGCCTATCTGGGGGGGTGAAGACCCAGTACTTC	CASSLSGGVKTQYF	TRBJ2-5	once	TRBV28	TRBD2
TGTGCCAGCAGCTTACAGGCGGGACTAGCGTTAAAAAACATTCAGTACTTC	CASSLQAGLALKNIQYF	TRBJ2-4	once	TRBV7-2	TRBD2
TGTGCCAGCAGCCCGCGTTATGAGGGGCCGAACACTGAAGCTTTCTTT	CASSPRYEGPNTEAFF	TRBJ1-1	-	TRBV9	-
TGTGCCAGCAGTGATCTAATCCCGGGACCGCGGGAAGCTTTCTTT	CASSDLIPGPREAFF	TRBJ1-1	-	TRBV25-1	-
TGTGCCAGCTCACAACCGGGACAGTGGACTAACTATGGCTACACCTTC	CASSQPGQWTNYGYTF	TRBJ1-2	-	TRBV28	TRBD1
TGCGCCAGCAGCTTGATAACTAGCGTAACCTACGAGCAGTACTTC	CASSLITSVTYEQYF	TRBJ2-7	-	TRBV5-1	TRBD2
TGTGCCAGCAGCTTAGGGCGCCAAGAGACCCAGTACTTC	CASSLGRQETQYF	TRBJ2-5	-	TRBV5-5	-
TGTGCCAGCAGCTTGGACAGTTATAATTCACCCCTCCACTTT	CASSLDSYNSPLHF	TRBJ1-6	-	TRBV7-9	-
TGTGCCAGCAGCTTATCGTTTGCCCCGGTGGCTGAAGCTTTCTTT	CASSLSFAPVAEAFF	TRBJ1-1	-	TRBV7-2	-
TGTGCCAGTAGTATAGGGTATGGGGAGGAGGGGGTAGAGCAGTTCTTC	CASSIGYGEEGVEQFF	TRBJ2-1	-	TRBV19	-
TGCAGCGTTGTTCGACTAGGGCCCTACGAGCAGTACTTC	CSVVRLGPYEQYF	TRBJ2-7	-	TRBV29-1	-
TGTGCCACCAGCAGAGACCTGGACATACCTCAGCCCCAGCATTTT	CATSRDLDIPQPQHF	TRBJ1-5	-	TRBV15	-
TGCGCCAGCAGCCTAAGAATGGGGACAGGTGAAAAACTGTTTTTT	CASSLRMGTGEKLFF	TRBJ1-4	-	TRBV5-1	TRBD1
TGTGCCAGCAGATCGGGACAGGGAGAAGAGGCCCAGTACTTC	CASRSGQGEEAQYF	TRBJ2-5	-	TRBV5-4	TRBD1